This T cell receptor (beta chain) was identified during a study of CD8+ T cells in alopecia areata (dated by TCRdb to the late 2010s). Describing the broader study: Treated patients were enrolled in an open-label pilot trial of oral tofacitinib, 5 to 10 mg twice daily, for moderate-to-severe alopecia areata. Patients received tofacitinib for 6 to 18 months and were then followed off drug for 6 months to check for delayed response and recurrence. Disease severity in treated patients was measured with the SALT score, which quantifies the percentage of affected scalp surface area. In both human patients and the C3H/HeJ mouse model, the study applied high-throughput TCRbeta sequencing to look at T cell clonal expansion in alopecia areata. On the human side, TCRbeta sequencing was run on scalp tissue and on sorted CD4+ and CD8+ peripheral blood T cells from healthy controls and from alopecia areata patients with either patchy or totalis/universalis disease. Biopsies were taken from tofacitinib-treated patients at baseline and again at 4 and 24 weeks into treatment, and several of those patients also had a later scalp biopsy. Scalp clonality was compared across normal scalp (n=4), patchy alopecia areata scalp (n=8), and alopecia totalis/universalis scalp (n=8). RNA was obtained with the PAXgene miRNA kit for fixed scalp, the miRNeasy kit for PBMCs, and the RNeasy kit for mouse skin. TCRbeta CDR3 regions were amplified by immunoSEQ multiplex PCR with 35 Vbeta forward and 13 Jbeta reverse primers.

General findings and caveats noted by the study authors: Many expanded lesional clones persisted in scalp and blood during tofacitinib treatment, which may partly explain relapse after stopping treatment. Because the treated cohort was small and had just a single nonresponder, larger studies are needed to establish links between baseline CD8+ expansion and response. Resident alphabeta T cells in normal human skin are also sequenced, complicating scalp TCR repertoire analysis, unlike mouse skin dominated by gammadelta T cells. Lesional scalp, especially in alopecia totalis/universalis, showed higher clonality and more expanded CD8+ clones than normal scalp, suggesting antigenic drive. TCR sequences shared between patients were less clear than in mice, possibly partly because of HLA diversity in the patient population. Tofacitinib significantly decreased scalp clonality and the number of expanded CD8+ clones among the top 100 scalp clones.

CDR1 and CDR2 are read off the germline V gene as MDHEN and SYDVKM. V gives up 3 bases and J gives up 2 bases, and the segment between their germline ends measures 10 bases. From the cysteine up to the phenylalanine, the CDR3 has a length of 14 residues. The only DNA kept is the CDR3, 42 bases in frame from the first base. Per the publication, the time point label means: around 4 weeks on oral tofacitinib. The sample's treatment or condition, from its label and the paper: oral pan-JAK inhibitor, 5-10 mg twice daily. Peripheral blood and lesional scalp punch biopsies were obtained from patients with alopecia areata. Scalp biopsies from humans were placed right away in PAXgene tissue containers for fixation. The method behind the library was the immunoSEQ multiplex PCR assay. For TCR sequencing, RNA was extracted from every sample and reverse transcribed into cDNA to serve as template. First-strand cDNA was synthesized using SuperScript III with a 2:1 mix of oligo-dT and random hexamers. A synthetic immune receptor repertoire was used to assess amplification bias, and residual bias was removed computationally. The original methods were these. Raw reads were preprocessed to remove errors, and CDR3 was defined according to IMGT conventions as the region from the conserved cysteine to phenylalanine. Clonality was calculated as 1 minus Shannon entropy normalized by log2 of the number of productive unique TCRs. Whether scalp clones were CD4 or CD8 was inferred by matching scalp TCRbeta sequences against CD4 and CD8 repertoires sorted from blood. The clones in this table, taken by TCRdb from immuneACCESS, are in-frame only. Not every clone is retained; where verified, under half of the shortfall comes from an unresolved V gene, and the cause of the rest is unknown. V, J and clone size reflect that table, while D and trimming were determined from the DNA. The sample data list around 21,000 clones, and 50% to 60% of these were observed just once. Of the sample, approximately 8% is held by the ten largest clones.

This clone has only a few counts. The clone's antigen remains unknown. No quality values exist for individual bases; no much larger clone is one base distant. This chain joins TRBV28 to TRBJ1-2; the D gene is possibly TRBD1, with 6 bases matching. The receptor was derived from a human donor with alopecia areata. The sample in question was skin, obtained at week 4, from a patient treated with tofacitinib. The DNA is TGTGCCAGCAGTTTCGGGGACACAAACTATGGCTACACCTTC. Its product reads: CASSFGDTNYGYTF.